The clone carrying this T cell receptor (beta chain) has ten or more counts. The length of the CDR3 is 12 residues. Trimming shortened V by 5 bases and J by 11 bases, and 13 bases separated the two germline ends. CDR1 and CDR2 (germline): SEHNR, FQNEAQ (reference sequence). From 350 to 500 ng of RNA, a library with molecular barcoded alpha/delta and beta/gamma adaptors was made. TCRdb recomputed calls from the reads with MiXCR, one row per CDR3 protein. The sample includes 75,000 to 90,000 distinct CDR3 sequences, around 12% of them seen just once. This entry is derived from a study of read filtering for tumor transcriptome and immune sequencing. About the study: Per sample, TCR-region reads ranged about 4 to 11 million by IR-seq, roughly 80 to 1273 by RNA-seq.

This clonotype was sampled from a donor at least 40 years old with multiple myeloma. The chain recombines TRBV7-9 with TRBJ2-1; D call uncertain. The sequenced sample consisted of a population of CD138-negative cells sorted from bone marrow. Here the CDR3 reads CASSRPRDQQFF. The CDR3 coding sequence is TGTGCCAGCAGCCGACCGCGCGATCAGCAGTTCTTC.